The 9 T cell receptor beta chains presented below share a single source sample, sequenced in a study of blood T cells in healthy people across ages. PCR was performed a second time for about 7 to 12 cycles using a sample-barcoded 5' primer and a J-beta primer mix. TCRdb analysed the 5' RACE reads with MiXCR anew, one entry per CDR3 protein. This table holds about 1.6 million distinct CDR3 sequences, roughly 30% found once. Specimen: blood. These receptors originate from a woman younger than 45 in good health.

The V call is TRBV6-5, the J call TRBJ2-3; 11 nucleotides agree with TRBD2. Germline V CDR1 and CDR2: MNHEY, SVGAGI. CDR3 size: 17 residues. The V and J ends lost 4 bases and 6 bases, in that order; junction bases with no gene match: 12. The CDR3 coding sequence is TGTGCCAGCAGTTCCCAAAGTAGCGGGAGGGGGGCGGATACGCAGTATTTT. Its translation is CASSSQSSGRGADTQYF.

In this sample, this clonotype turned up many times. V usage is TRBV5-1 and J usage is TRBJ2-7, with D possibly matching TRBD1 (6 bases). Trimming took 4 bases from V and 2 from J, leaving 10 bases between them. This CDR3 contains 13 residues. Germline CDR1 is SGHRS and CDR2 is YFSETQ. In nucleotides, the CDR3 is TGCGCCAGCAGCCCGGACAGCGCCTACGAGCAGTACTTC. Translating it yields CASSPDSAYEQYF.

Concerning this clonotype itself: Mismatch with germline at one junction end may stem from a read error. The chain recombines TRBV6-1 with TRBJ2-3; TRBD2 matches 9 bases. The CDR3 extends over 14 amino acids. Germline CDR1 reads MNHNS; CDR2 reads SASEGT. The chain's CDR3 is CASTLSGGTDMQYF. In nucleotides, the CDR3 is TGTGCCAGCACCCTTAGCGGGGGCACGGATATGCAGTATTTT.

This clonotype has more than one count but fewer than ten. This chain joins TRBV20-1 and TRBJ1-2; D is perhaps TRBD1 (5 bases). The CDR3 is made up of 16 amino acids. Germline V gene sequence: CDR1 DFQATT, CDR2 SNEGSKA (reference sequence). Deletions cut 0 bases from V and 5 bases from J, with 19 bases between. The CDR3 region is CSARDQGPRRIYGYTF. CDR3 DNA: TGCAGTGCTAGAGATCAGGGACCCAGGCGGATTTATGGCTACACCTTC.

The CDR3: CSARDILRDRGEATDTQYF. The CDR3 nucleotides read TGCAGTGCTAGAGATATATTAAGGGACAGGGGCGAGGCCACAGATACGCAGTATTTT. The gene calls are TRBV20-1 and TRBJ2-3, with 10 bases lining up with TRBD1. Germline CDR1 reads DFQATT; CDR2 reads SNEGSKA (reference sequence). V trimming: 0 bases; J trimming: 2 bases; junction bases outside the gene matches: 14. The CDR3 length is 19 residues.

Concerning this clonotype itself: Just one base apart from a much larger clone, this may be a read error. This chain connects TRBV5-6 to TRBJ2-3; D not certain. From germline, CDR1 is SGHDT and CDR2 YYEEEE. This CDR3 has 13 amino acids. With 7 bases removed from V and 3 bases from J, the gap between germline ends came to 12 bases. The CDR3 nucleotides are TGTGCCAGCGCCCAGACCACGACAGATACGCAGTATTTT. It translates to CASAQTTTDTQYF. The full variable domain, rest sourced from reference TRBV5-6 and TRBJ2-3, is DAGVTQSPTHLIKTRGQQVTLRCSPKSGHDTVSWYQQALGQGPQFIFQYYEEEERQRGNFPDRFSGHQFPNYSSELNVNALLLGDSALYLCASAQTTTDTQYFGPGTRLTVL.

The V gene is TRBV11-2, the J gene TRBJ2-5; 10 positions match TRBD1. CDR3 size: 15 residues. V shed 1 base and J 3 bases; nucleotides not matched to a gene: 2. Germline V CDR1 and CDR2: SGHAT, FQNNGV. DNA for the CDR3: TGTGCCAGCAGCTTAGTCGGGACAGGGGAAGAGACCCAGTACTTC. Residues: CASSLVGTGEETQYF.

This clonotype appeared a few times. The CDR3 DNA sequence: TGCGCCAGCAGCGAACCGGGACGGGAGTACGAGCAGTACTTC. Translation gives CASSEPGREYEQYF. The chain uses TRBV5-1 and TRBJ2-7; tentative D call: TRBD2 (6 bases). CDR1 and CDR2 (germline): SGHRS, YFSETQ. This CDR3 has 14 amino acids. V lost 4 bases to trimming and J lost 4 bases, with 15 bases between them.

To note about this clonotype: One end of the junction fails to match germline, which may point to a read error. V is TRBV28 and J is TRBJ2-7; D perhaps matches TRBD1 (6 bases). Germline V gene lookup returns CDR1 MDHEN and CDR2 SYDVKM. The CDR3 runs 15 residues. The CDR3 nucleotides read TGTGCCGGCAGTTTACCGGGACATATCTCCTACGAGCAGTACTTC. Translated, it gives CAGSLPGHISYEQYF.